This is a list of T cell receptor beta chains from one sample in a study of human T cells and chemical hapten exposure. A single record per CDR3 protein comes from TCRdb applying MiXCR to the RACE reads. The sample includes about 200,000 distinct CDR3 sequences, approximately 26% seen only once; the top ten take over 2%. Sequenced material: whole blood, taken in connection with sensitization to the hapten diphenylcyclopropenone (DPC). The receptors derive from a woman aged 40 to 55 with alopecia areata. Some clones in this sample may be carry-over from other donors' samples. The CDR3 runs from the conserved cysteine through the conserved F or W. A D gene is named only where the DNA matches it firmly. The size entry is marked missing in some rows and otherwise reads once, few, many or a size class.

cdr3_nt cdr3_aa v_call clone_size j_call d_call
TGCGCCAGCAGCCACGTAGGAGGAGAGGGCGAGCAGTACTTC CASSHVGGEGEQYF TRBV4-3 NA TRBJ2-7 NA
TGTGCCAGCAGCCCCCCACCTACTAGCGGGAGAAATACGCAGTATTTT CASSPPPTSGRNTQYF TRBV28 few TRBJ2-3 TRBD2
TGTGCCAGCAGCGTAGGGGCGGGAGAGATGAGGAATGAGCAGTTCTTC CASSVGAGEMRNEQFF TRBV9 NA TRBJ2-1 TRBD2
TGCAGCGTTGACGGGGGAACTAATGAAAAACTGTTTTTT CSVDGGTNEKLFF TRBV29-1 many TRBJ1-4 NA
TGCAGCGTTGCCAGGACAGGGGCCTACGAGCAGTACTTC CSVARTGAYEQYF TRBV29-1 once TRBJ2-7 TRBD1
TGTGCCAGCAGGGTCACGAACACCGGGGAGCTGTTTTTT CASRVTNTGELFF TRBV2 few TRBJ2-2 NA
TGCGCCAGCAGCCCGACCGGAGGACCCTCCTACAATGAGCAGTTCTTC CASSPTGGPSYNEQFF TRBV5-1 NA TRBJ2-1 NA
TGTGCCAGCAGCCAAGGAAGGCAGCCGGCCTACGAGCAGTACTTC CASSQGRQPAYEQYF TRBV3-1 NA TRBJ2-7 NA
TGTGCCAGCAGCCCCAGGGGGTCCGGGGGGCGCAGGAACACTGAAGCTTTCTTT CASSPRGSGGRRNTEAFF TRBV7-3 few TRBJ1-1 TRBD1
TGCAGCGTTGAGCTTAGCGGGAGGACAGATACGCAGTATTTT CSVELSGRTDTQYF TRBV29-1 NA TRBJ2-3 TRBD2
TGTGCCAGCAGTTTCGGACTAGCGGGAGGCGGGGGAGATACGCAGTATTTT CASSFGLAGGGGDTQYF TRBV6-5 NA TRBJ2-3 TRBD2
TGCGCCAGCAGCCAAGGGGAGGGAGGGGCCAACGTCCTGACTTTC CASSQGEGGANVLTF TRBV4-3 few TRBJ2-6 TRBD2
TGTGCCAGCTCAGTTCCATCTTCATCCTACAATGAGCAGTTCTTC CASSVPSSSYNEQFF TRBV18 NA TRBJ2-1 NA
TGTGCCAGCAGCGCGGACAGTCAAAAACTGTTTTTT CASSADSQKLFF TRBV7-9 NA TRBJ1-4 NA
TGTGCCAGCAGCCGAGAAGCGGGAGCCCAGTATTTT CASSREAGAQYF TRBV6-5 NA TRBJ2-3 TRBD2
TGTGCCAGCGAAACAGGGGGCTCCTACAATGAGCAGTTCTTC CASETGGSYNEQFF TRBV7-9 NA TRBJ2-1 TRBD1
TGTGCCAGCAGCCAGGCTAGCGGGGGGTCCTACGAGCAGTACTTC CASSQASGGSYEQYF TRBV4-2 NA TRBJ2-7 TRBD2
TGTGCCAGCAGTTACTCTATGGACAAGATGAACACTGAAGCTTTCTTT CASSYSMDKMNTEAFF TRBV6-2/TRBV6-3 NA TRBJ1-1 NA
TGCAGCGCCGGCGGGACTAGCGGGAGAAATGAGCAGTTCTTC CSAGGTSGRNEQFF TRBV29-1 few TRBJ2-1 TRBD2
TGCAGCGTTGAAGATGGGAATCGGCAGGCCCTCCACTTT CSVEDGNRQALHF TRBV29-1 once TRBJ1-6 NA
TGCAGGCCATACTCCGGGACTAGCGGGAGGGCCTTGTTTGATGAGCAGTTCTTC CRPYSGTSGRALFDEQFF TRBV29-1 NA TRBJ2-1 TRBD2
TGTGCCAGCAGCTTCGGTGAGCCTGGGGAGCAGTACTTC CASSFGEPGEQYF TRBV5-5 NA TRBJ2-7 NA
TGCAGCTCCACCGGGACGCCTCGCACAGATACGCAGTATTTT CSSTGTPRTDTQYF TRBV29-1 few TRBJ2-3 NA
TGCAGCGGAGCCTTAGGAGGAATGAACACTGAAGCTTTCTTT CSGALGGMNTEAFF TRBV29-1 few TRBJ1-1 NA
TGTGCCAGCAGTATCTACGGGGATACGCAGTATTTT CASSIYGDTQYF TRBV11-2 NA TRBJ2-3 NA
TGCAGTGCTCCTAAGGGAAATTCTTACAATGAGCAGTTCTTC CSAPKGNSYNEQFF TRBV20-1 few TRBJ2-1 NA
TGTGCCACCAGCAATCGTCGGGGGGTGAACCAGCCCCAGCATTTT CATSNRRGVNQPQHF TRBV15 NA TRBJ1-5 NA
TGTGCCAGCAGCTTTAGGGGACAGCGGTCAAGCACCTTC CASSFRGQRSSTF TRBV11-2 NA TRBJ1-2 TRBD1
TGCAGTGCTAGAGAGGGGACTAGCAGCACAGATACGCAGTATTTT CSAREGTSSTDTQYF TRBV20-1 NA TRBJ2-3 TRBD2
TGTGCCAGCAGCCATAACAGGAGCACAGATACGCAGTATTTT CASSHNRSTDTQYF TRBV3-1 NA TRBJ2-3 NA
TGTGCCAGCAGTTCCCCCGGGACTAGCGGGAGTTACGAGCAGTACTTC CASSSPGTSGSYEQYF TRBV7-9 NA TRBJ2-7 TRBD2
TGCAGTGCTAGAGGGGGGACAGGACGCACTGAAGCTTTCTTT CSARGGTGRTEAFF TRBV20-1 many TRBJ1-1 TRBD1
TGTGCCAGCATGAACGGGGATTACACCGGGGAGCTGTTTTTT CASMNGDYTGELFF TRBV6-5 NA TRBJ2-2 NA
TGTGCCAGCAGTTACGTCGGGGAAAACATTCAGTACTTC CASSYVGENIQYF TRBV6-5 NA TRBJ2-4 NA
TGTGCCAGCAGCTTAAGCCGTAGTACTAGCGGTTTTTCCTACGAGCAGTACTTC CASSLSRSTSGFSYEQYF TRBV7-2 NA TRBJ2-7 TRBD2
TGTGCCAGCGGGTACTACAGGGTCGACGAGCAGTACTTC CASGYYRVDEQYF TRBV7-2 NA TRBJ2-7 NA
TGTGCCAGCAGCTTATCGGGACGTAATAGCAATCAGCCCCAGCATTTT CASSLSGRNSNQPQHF TRBV7-8 NA TRBJ1-5 NA
TGCAGTGCTTGGAGTCTGAACACTGAAGCTTTCTTT CSAWSLNTEAFF TRBV20-1 NA TRBJ1-1 NA